The sample holds a few counts of the clone carrying this T cell receptor beta chain. TCRdb itself ran the 5' RACE reads through MiXCR, one entry per CDR3 protein. The sample contains approximately 630,000 distinct CDR3 sequences, roughly 7.1% of which appear only once. The sample belongs to a study of identical twins. The length of the CDR3 is 14 residues. Germline V CDR1 and CDR2: MNHEY, SVGAGI. Trimming pared 2 bases from V and 7 bases from J, leaving 11 bases between. This sample was also put to use in a study of yellow fever vaccine responses in identical twins.

This TCR came from a woman between 18 and 29 years old in good health. The chain links TRBV6-5 to TRBJ1-4; D perhaps matches TRBD1 (5 bases). The sample comprised PBMCs. CDR3 sequence reads: CASSYRGGSEKLFF. The DNA for the CDR3 is TGTGCCAGCAGTTACCGGGGGGGGAGTGAAAAACTGTTTTTT.